This T cell receptor (beta chain) was identified in a study of CXCR4 blockade with PD-1 therapy in pancreatic cancer (dated by TCRdb to about 2019). Background for the entire study: The study analyzed resected pancreatic ductal adenocarcinoma using multiplex immunohistochemistry and TCRbeta immunosequencing, along with ex vivo slice culture to test PD-1 and CXCR4 blockade. To look at intratumoral heterogeneity, the researchers TCR-sequenced two geographically distinct regions from each of several tumors.

With regard to this clone: Its cognate antigen has yet to be identified. No per-base quality is available; no much larger clone lies one base away.

None of the patients whose archived tumor blocks were used had received neoadjuvant therapy prior to resection. In the preserved-tissue arm of the study, roughly 33 surgical resection samples from 25 or so previously untreated pancreatic ductal adenocarcinoma patients were used. DNA for the resection arm was extracted from ten 5-micron curls of FFPE tumor lying next to the multiplex immunohistochemistry slide. The CDR1 and CDR2 encoded by the germline V gene are KGHSH and LQKENI. After removal of 6 bases from V and 4 bases from J, the junction retains 5 bases not matched to a gene. Taken from cysteine to phenylalanine, the CDR3 has 13 residues. CDR3 DNA only is kept here, 39 bases in frame from base 1. Results the study describes overall, beyond this receptor: Tumors had clonal expansion, with a mean productive clonality of approximately 0.15 compared with roughly 0.05 in healthy blood, yet clonality showed no correlation with survival. Because only TCRbeta chains were sequenced, true antigen-specificity overlap among the convergent dominant clones remained unconfirmed, awaiting paired alpha-beta single-cell sequencing. A strong correlation was found between the frequency of an amino acid clone and the number of distinct nucleotide rearrangements encoding that clone, which suggests convergent selection driven by common tumor antigens.

Using the immunoSEQ Assay at Adaptive Biotechnologies, the researchers immunosequenced TCRbeta CDR3 regions from the extracted DNA. Regarding the original processing steps: To measure the absolute abundance of each unique TCRbeta CDR3, the sequences were collapsed and filtered. Clonality was calculated as 1 minus Pielou's evenness, with only productive in-frame rearrangements included in the computation. Regional overlap was evaluated by tracking the top 100 nucleotide rearrangements across paired samples, and paired versus unrelated samples were compared using the Morisita index. The immunoSEQ Rearrangement Details tool was used to assess whether nucleotide rearrangements converged onto identical amino acid sequences. TCRdb carries this immuneACCESS record with in-frame sequences only. Its versions omit some clonotypes, under half of them owing to an unresolved V gene in the studies checked, with the rest unexplained. For V, J and clone size, that table is used; D and trimming come from the DNA. This sample holds about 7,400 clones; less than 75% were observed only once. The top ten clones comprise approximately 7.2% of the sample.

Recombination connected TRBV18 to TRBJ2-5; 7 central bases correspond to TRBD2. This receptor was identified in a human donor with pancreatic ductal adenocarcinoma. The specimen sequenced was tumor tissue. The CDR3 sequence is CASSRGTIETQYF. The DNA sequence is given as TGTGCCAGCTCTCGCGGGACTATAGAGACCCAGTACTTC.